Included here is one T cell receptor beta chain sequence, with context. Its antigen is not identified. This entry belongs to a study of shared clonotypes between healthy human individuals. General study results and limits: What naive subsets generally showed was a larger estimated richness than memory subsets showed.

V shed 4 bases, J shed 4 bases, and the junction held 5 bases outside the gene matches. This CDR3 comprises 15 residues. The authors distributed each subset's genomic DNA evenly over several immunoSEQ plates. TCRdb's table, derived via immunoSEQ multiplex PCR, lists solely in-frame clones and lacks some. The sample records 950,000 to 1,100,000 clones, approximately 76% being singletons. Sample: memory CD4+ T cells sorted from blood. Subset of the sample: CD45RA-negative fraction. The TCR sequence derives from a man aged 18 to 29 in good health. V is TRBV5-3 and J is TRBJ2-6, with 7 bases aligning to TRBD2. TRBV5-3 is an ORF; its function is uncertain. CDR3 sequence: CARSGEGTGANVLTF. In DNA, the CDR3 is TGTGCCAGAAGCGGGGAGGGGACGGGGGCCAACGTCCTGACTTTC.